A single T cell receptor (beta chain) is shown here with its context. Antigen specificity is unknown. The germline V gene encodes CDR1 MNHEY and CDR2 SMNVEV (reference sequence). With 3 bases removed from V and 6 bases from J, the gap between germline ends came to 8 bases. CDR3 length: 13 amino acids. The data were obtained in a study of PD-1 blockade in classical Hodgkin lymphoma. Points from the study as a whole: Relapsed/refractory patients reportedly had the lowest baseline TCR diversity, below newly diagnosed patients, who were below healthy donors. It was among complete responders that baseline diversity resembled that of newly diagnosed patients. Excluded were patients who started nivolumab under 1 year after ASCT, a group that had lower diversity.

Relapses following autologous stem cell transplantation were seen in all patients, with brentuximab vedotin exposure varying. Magnetic negative selection was used to purify CD4+ T cells from thawed PBMCs. Data came from immunoSEQ multiplex PCR; TCRdb stores just in-frame clones and leaves some out. The sample includes 25,000 to 35,000 clones, 65% to 90% of them seen just once. The source material was CD4+ T cells from blood, sampled at baseline. The sequence derives from a human donor with classical Hodgkin lymphoma. The chain couples TRBV27 to TRBJ1-4, with D tentatively TRBD1 (6 bases). The CDR3 spells CASSFQGYEKLFF. For the CDR3, the DNA is TGTGCCAGCAGTTTTCAGGGGTATGAAAAACTGTTTTTT.